Following are 24 T cell receptor beta chains from one sample sequenced in a study of blood T cell repertoires in COVID-19. Sequenced by immunoSEQ multiplex PCR; TCRdb stores in-frame clones only, minus some. The sample yields under 300,000 clones, about nine tenths seen once. Sequenced: PBMCs or T cells enriched from blood (not recorded which). These receptors all stem from a woman between 18 and 29 years old who had recovered from COVID-19.

The rearrangement uses TRBV7-9 and TRBJ1-5; D ambiguous. Trimming shortened V by 3 bases and J by 5 bases, and 8 bases separated the two germline ends. This CDR3 spans 13 amino acids. Germline assignment: CDR1 SEHNR and CDR2 FQNEAQ (reference sequence). The CDR3 DNA reads as TGTGCCAGCAGCTTCGTGGGCGATCAGCCCCAGCATTTT. Encoded protein: CASSFVGDQPQHF.

The J gene is TRBJ1-4, the V gene TRBV2; TRBD1 is a possible D gene (5 bases). The CDR3 covers 15 residues. Trimming removed 2 bases at V and 7 bases at J, with 14 bases between. Germline loops: CDR1 SNHLY, CDR2 FYNNEI. CDR3 sequence: CASSEFSGAGEKLFF. The CDR3 DNA sequence: TGTGCCAGCAGTGAATTCTCTGGGGCTGGTGAAAAACTGTTTTTT.

V and J are TRBV7-9 and TRBJ2-7; 7 nucleotides agree with TRBD2. The J segment lost 2 bases and the V segment lost 3 bases, leaving 4 bases of the junction unmatched. This CDR3 contains 14 residues. Germline V gene data show CDR1 as SEHNR and CDR2 as FQNEAQ (reference sequence). The CDR3 bases are TGTGCCAGCAGCTTTGGCGGGGGTGCCTACGAGCAGTACTTC. Translation: CASSFGGGAYEQYF.

The gene calls are TRBV2 and TRBJ1-6, with D hard to call. The CDR3 spans 13 residues. CDR1 is SNHLY, CDR2 FYNNEI, per germline. V dropped 7 bases and J dropped 3 bases, with 7 bases sitting between them. This CDR3 is CASKSLYNSPLHF. For the CDR3, the DNA is TGTGCCAGCAAATCCCTCTATAATTCACCCCTCCACTTT. The variable domain in full, completed from reference TRBV2 and TRBJ1-6, reads EPEVTQTPSHQVTQMGQEVILRCVPISNHLYFYWYRQILGQKVEFLVSFYNNEISEKSEIFDDQFSVERPDGSNFTLKIRSTKLEDSAMYFCASKSLYNSPLHFGNGTRLTVT.

The rearrangement links TRBV3-1 (or the pseudogene TRBV3-2) to TRBJ2-5; D may be TRBD2 (5 bases). The V gene's germline CDR1 is LGHDT and CDR2 YNNKEL (reference sequence). V was trimmed by 5 bases and J by 7 bases, leaving 20 bases between them. This CDR3 comprises 15 residues. This chain's CDR3 is CASSSRGDPVGTQYF. The CDR3 DNA reads TGTGCCAGCAGCTCACGGGGTGATCCCGTGGGGACCCAGTACTTC.

V usage is TRBV11-3 and J usage is TRBJ1-6; TRBD1 agrees at 7 bases. Germline-derived CDR1 and CDR2 are SGHNT and YENEEA. Trimming removed 2 bases from V and 6 bases from J; junction bases left unmatched: 4. The CDR3 loop spans 15 amino acids. CDR3 coding DNA: TGTGCCAGCAGCTTACGCCGACAGGGTAATTCACCCCTCCACTTT. It yields the protein CASSLRRQGNSPLHF.

The chain links TRBV19 to TRBJ1-6, with unresolved D. CDR1 and CDR2 from the germline V gene are LNHDA and SQIVND (reference sequence). The CDR3 spans 15 residues. The germline V and J ends were trimmed by 9 bases and 4 bases, with 16 bases remaining between them. The CDR3 region is CASGPSGGYNSPLHF. The DNA for the CDR3 is TGTGCCAGCGGGCCGTCCGGAGGATATAATTCACCCCTCCACTTT.

V is TRBV27 and J is TRBJ1-2, with TRBD1 matching 11 bases. From germline, CDR1 is MNHEY and CDR2 SMNVEV (reference sequence). Trimming removed 5 bases from V and 5 bases from J; junction bases left unmatched: 4. The length of the CDR3 is 14 residues. DNA for the CDR3: TGTGCCAGCAGTGGACAGGGGGCTTGGTATGGCTACACCTTC. It encodes CASSGQGAWYGYTF.

This chain joins TRBV9 and TRBJ1-4; D is possibly TRBD1 (5 bases). The V gene lost 0 bases and the J gene lost 3 bases, with 9 bases spanning the gap. This CDR3 spans 15 amino acids. Per the germline V gene, CDR1 is SGDLS and CDR2 is YYNGEE. As DNA, the CDR3 is TGTGCCAGCAGCGTAGATCAGGGCCCTAATGAAAAACTGTTTTTT. Its translation is CASSVDQGPNEKLFF.

Only one count was recorded for this clone. The CDR3 is CASTPGVGYTF. The CDR3 coding sequence is TGTGCCAGCACCCCAGGTGTTGGCTACACCTTC. V is TRBV5-8 and J is TRBJ1-2; D remains unclear. The germline gives CDR1 SGHTS, CDR2 YDEGEE. Trimming took off 6 bases at V and 7 bases at J, with 10 bases between the two ends. This CDR3 region has 11 residues.

The J gene is TRBJ2-5, the V gene TRBV7-9, with 7 positions matching TRBD2. This CDR3 has 17 amino acids. With 3 bases clipped from V and 3 bases from J, the junction kept 13 bases outside the gene matches. The germline CDR1 and CDR2 sequences are SEHNR and FQNEAQ (reference sequence). The CDR3 loop is CASSFTLADFVKETQYF. The CDR3 DNA reads as TGTGCCAGCAGCTTTACTCTAGCGGATTTCGTAAAAGAGACCCAGTACTTC.

The chain joins TRBV7-3 to TRBJ2-7, with unresolved D. This CDR3 contains 13 residues. Germline-derived CDR1 and CDR2 are SGHTA and FQGTGA. V gave up 1 base and J gave up 3 bases, with 7 bases separating them. CDR3 amino acids: CASSLSPGYEQYF. CDR3 DNA: TGTGCCAGCAGCTTAAGCCCCGGCTACGAGCAGTACTTC.

The chain has TRBV4-2 and TRBJ1-4, with D unclear. CDR3 size: 17 residues. In germline, CDR1 is LGHNA, CDR2 YNFKEQ. Trimming pared 1 base from V and 5 bases from J, leaving 17 bases between. The CDR3 spells CASSQAVLASINEKLFF. The CDR3 region has the DNA TGTGCCAGCAGCCAAGCCGTTCTGGCTTCCATAAATGAAAAACTGTTTTTT.

This chain joins TRBV2 and TRBJ2-1, with a weak D call TRBD2 (6 bases). The V end lost 6 bases, the J end lost 0 bases, and 15 bases lay between the germline ends. Germline loops: CDR1 SNHLY, CDR2 FYNNEI. The CDR3 sequence is 16 residues long. The CDR3 loop reads CASSPGLGSSYNEQFF. The CDR3 nucleotides read TGTGCCAGCAGCCCGGGACTGGGGAGCTCCTACAATGAGCAGTTCTTC.

The rearrangement joins TRBV29-1 to TRBJ1-5, with 10 positions matching TRBD1. This CDR3 has 14 amino acids. After removal of 4 bases from V and 3 bases from J, the junction contained 3 bases not matched to a gene. Germline values: CDR1 SQVTM, CDR2 ANQGSEA. The CDR3 loop reads CSVGGQGPNQPQHF. CDR3 in DNA: TGCAGCGTTGGGGGACAGGGGCCCAATCAGCCCCAGCATTTT.

The chain couples TRBV4-1 to TRBJ1-3, with 7 nucleotides matching TRBD1. Per germline, CDR1 MGHRA and CDR2 YSYEKL. CDR3 length: 17 amino acids. Unmatched junction bases numbered 5, after V lost 0 bases and J lost 0 bases. CDR3 loop: CASSQDDRASSGNTIYF. The CDR3 region has the DNA TGCGCCAGCAGCCAAGATGACAGGGCGAGCTCTGGAAACACCATATATTTT.

The gene calls are TRBV19 and TRBJ2-1; 8 bases are a match to TRBD1. The CDR3 has 16 residues. Unmatched junction bases numbered 18, after V lost 7 bases and J lost 10 bases. Looked up from germline, CDR1 is LNHDA and CDR2 is SQIVND (reference sequence). CDR3 in DNA: TGTGCCAGTACCACCCGATCCGGACAGGGTGCCTACGAGCAGTTCTTC. Its translation is CASTTRSGQGAYEQFF. Based on the CDR3 plus reference TRBV19 and TRBJ2-1, the full variable domain is DGGITQSPKYLFRKEGQNVTLSCEQNLNHDAMYWYRQDPGQGLRLIYYSQIVNDFQKGDIAEGYSVSREKKESFPLTVTSAQKNPTAFYLCASTTRSGQGAYEQFFGPGTRLTVL.

V is TRBV5-1 and J is TRBJ2-3; TRBD2 agrees at 12 bases. The ends lost 1 base at V and 6 bases at J; junction bases unmatched: 9. Germline CDR1 is SGHRS and CDR2 is YFSETQ. CDR3 length equals 17 residues. The CDR3 loop is CASSLPGTSGWKDTQYF. CDR3 DNA sequence: TGCGCCAGCAGCTTGCCGGGGACTAGCGGGTGGAAGGATACGCAGTATTTT.

V and J are TRBV27 and TRBJ1-5, with 8 bases identical to TRBD1. J was trimmed by 7 bases and V by 6 bases; bases with no gene match: 11. The germline V gene encodes CDR1 MNHEY and CDR2 SMNVEV (reference sequence). CDR3 length equals 15 residues. CDR3 residues: CASRSKQGARQPQHF. DNA of the CDR3: TGTGCCAGCAGAAGTAAGCAGGGGGCTCGGCAGCCCCAGCATTTT.

The V and J genes are TRBV19 and TRBJ1-1; D may be TRBD1 (6 bases). Germline V gene lookup returns CDR1 LNHDA and CDR2 SQIVND (reference sequence). Trimming left V 4 bases short and J 0 bases short, with 12 bases between. The CDR3 is made up of 15 amino acids. The CDR3 loop reads CASSNPGTMNTEAFF. The DNA for the CDR3 is TGTGCCAGTAGTAACCCCGGGACAATGAACACTGAAGCTTTCTTT.

V is TRBV5-4 and J is TRBJ1-2, with D perhaps TRBD1 (6 bases). CDR1 and CDR2 (germline): SGHNT, YYREEE (reference sequence). V lost 7 bases and J lost 0, with 16 bases in between. The CDR3 is 15 amino acids. The DNA for the CDR3 is TGTGCCAGCTCCGAACCAGGGGACACTAACTATGGCTACACCTTC. This gives the protein CASSEPGDTNYGYTF.

This rearrangement joins TRBV6-5 to TRBJ1-2, with D possibly being TRBD1 (5 bases). CDR3 length equals 12 residues. V was pared by 8 bases and J by 5 bases, with 12 bases between. Germline CDR1 and CDR2: MNHEY and SVGAGI. CDR3 DNA: TGTGCCAGCGACAGAGAGCGATATGGCTACACCTTC. It specifies CASDRERYGYTF.

This rearrangement joins TRBV7-9 to TRBJ1-2; D perhaps matches TRBD1 (5 bases). The germline V gene encodes CDR1 SEHNR and CDR2 FQNEAQ (reference sequence). V was clipped by 6 bases and J by 2 bases, with 22 bases between them. The CDR3 extends over 17 amino acids. The CDR3 bases are TGTGCCAGCAGGTTCTTTGTTGGCGGGGCGCGGAACTATGGCTACACCTTC. It codes for CASRFFVGGARNYGYTF.

The V call is TRBV28, the J call TRBJ1-1; possibly TRBD1 for D (5 bases). V lost 2 bases to trimming and J lost 4 bases, with 17 bases between them. CDR1 is MDHEN and CDR2 is SYDVKM in the germline V gene. The CDR3 extends over 16 amino acids. CDR3 sequence (DNA): TGTGCCAGCAGTTTACTCTCGGGTCTCGGGGGCACTGAAGCTTTCTTT. Encoded protein: CASSLLSGLGGTEAFF.